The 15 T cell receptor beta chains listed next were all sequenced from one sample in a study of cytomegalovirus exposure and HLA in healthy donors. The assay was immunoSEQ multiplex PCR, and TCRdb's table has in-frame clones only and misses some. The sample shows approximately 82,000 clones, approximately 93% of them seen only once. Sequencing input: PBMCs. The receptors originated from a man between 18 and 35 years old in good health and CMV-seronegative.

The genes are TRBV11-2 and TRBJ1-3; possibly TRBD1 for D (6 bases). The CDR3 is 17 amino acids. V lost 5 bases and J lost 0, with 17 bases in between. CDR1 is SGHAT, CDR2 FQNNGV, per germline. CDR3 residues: CASSPRGGLFSGNTIYF. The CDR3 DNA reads TGTGCCAGCAGCCCCCGTGGGGGCCTTTTCTCTGGAAACACCATATATTTT.

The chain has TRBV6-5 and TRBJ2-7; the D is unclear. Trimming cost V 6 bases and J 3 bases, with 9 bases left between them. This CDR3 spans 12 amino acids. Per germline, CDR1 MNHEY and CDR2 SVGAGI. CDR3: CASSPSGYEQYF. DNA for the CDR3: TGTGCCAGCAGCCCTTCGGGCTACGAGCAGTACTTC.

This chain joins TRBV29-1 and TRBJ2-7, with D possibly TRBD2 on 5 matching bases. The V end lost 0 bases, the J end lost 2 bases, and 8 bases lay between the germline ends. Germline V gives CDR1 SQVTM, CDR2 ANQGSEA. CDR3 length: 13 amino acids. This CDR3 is CSVEDGLAYEQYF. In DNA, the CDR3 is TGCAGCGTTGAAGATGGACTTGCCTACGAGCAGTACTTC.

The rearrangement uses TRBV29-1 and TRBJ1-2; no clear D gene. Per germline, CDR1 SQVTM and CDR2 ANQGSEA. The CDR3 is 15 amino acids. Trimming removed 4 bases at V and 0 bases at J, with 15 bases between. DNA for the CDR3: TGCAGCGTTGGTGTCGCACCTAGCTCTAACTATGGCTACACCTTC. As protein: CSVGVAPSSNYGYTF. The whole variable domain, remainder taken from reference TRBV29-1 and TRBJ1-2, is SAVISQKPSRDICQRGTSLTIQCQVDSQVTMMFWYRQQPGQSLTLIATANQGSEATYESGFVIDKFPISRPNLTFSTLTVSNMSPEDSSIYLCSVGVAPSSNYGYTFGSGTRLTVV.

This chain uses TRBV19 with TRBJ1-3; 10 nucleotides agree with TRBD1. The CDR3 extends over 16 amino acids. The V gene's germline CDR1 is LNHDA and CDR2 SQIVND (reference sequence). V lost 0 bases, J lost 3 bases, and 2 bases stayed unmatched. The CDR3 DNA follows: TGTGCCAGTAGTATAGAGACAGGGGGCTATGGAAACACCATATATTTT. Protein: CASSIETGGYGNTIYF.

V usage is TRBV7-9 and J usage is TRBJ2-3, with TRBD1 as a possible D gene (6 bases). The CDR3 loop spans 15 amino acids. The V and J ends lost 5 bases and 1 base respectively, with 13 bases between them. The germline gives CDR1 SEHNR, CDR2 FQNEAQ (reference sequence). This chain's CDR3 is CASSVRGQGTDTQYF. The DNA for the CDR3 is TGTGCCAGCAGCGTAAGGGGACAAGGCACAGATACGCAGTATTTT.

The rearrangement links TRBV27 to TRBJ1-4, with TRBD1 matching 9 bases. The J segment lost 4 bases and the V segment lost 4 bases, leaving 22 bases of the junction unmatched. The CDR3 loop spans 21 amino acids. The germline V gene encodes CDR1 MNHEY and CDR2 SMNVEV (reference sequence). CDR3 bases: TGTGCCAGCAGTTGGCGACGAAACCCCGGGACAGGGAGCAAAAGTAATGAAAAACTGTTTTTT. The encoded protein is CASSWRRNPGTGSKSNEKLFF.

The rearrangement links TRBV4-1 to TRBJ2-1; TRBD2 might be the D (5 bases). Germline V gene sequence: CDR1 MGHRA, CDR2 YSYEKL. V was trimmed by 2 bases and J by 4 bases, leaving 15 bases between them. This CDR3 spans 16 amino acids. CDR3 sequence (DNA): TGCGCCAGCAGCCAACTAACTGGACTCACATACAATGAGCAGTTCTTC. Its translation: CASSQLTGLTYNEQFF.

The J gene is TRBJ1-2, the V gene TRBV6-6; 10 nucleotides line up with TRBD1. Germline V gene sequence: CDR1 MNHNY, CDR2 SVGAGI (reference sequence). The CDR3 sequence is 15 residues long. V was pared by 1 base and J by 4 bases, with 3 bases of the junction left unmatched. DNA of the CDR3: TGTGCCAGCAGTTACTTGGGACAGGGGACCTATGGCTACACCTTC. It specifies CASSYLGQGTYGYTF.

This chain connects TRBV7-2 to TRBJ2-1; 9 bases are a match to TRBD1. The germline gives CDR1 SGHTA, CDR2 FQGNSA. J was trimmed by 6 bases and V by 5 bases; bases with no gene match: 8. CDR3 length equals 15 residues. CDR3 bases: TGTGCCAGCAGCCTAAACAGGGGGCCCTTCAATGAGCAGTTCTTC. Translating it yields CASSLNRGPFNEQFF.

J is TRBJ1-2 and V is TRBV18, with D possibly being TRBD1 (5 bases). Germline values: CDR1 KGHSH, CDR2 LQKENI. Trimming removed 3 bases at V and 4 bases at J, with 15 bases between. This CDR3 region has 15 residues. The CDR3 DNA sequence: TGTGCCAGCTCACCGACAGTAGCTATGGGCTATGGCTACACCTTC. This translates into CASSPTVAMGYGYTF.

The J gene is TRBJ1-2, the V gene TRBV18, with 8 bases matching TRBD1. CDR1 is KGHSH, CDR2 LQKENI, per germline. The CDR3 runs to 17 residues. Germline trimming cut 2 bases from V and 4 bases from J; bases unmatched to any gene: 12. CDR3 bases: TGTGCCAGCTCACCAATTCCGCCAGGCGACAGGGGCTATGGCTACACCTTC. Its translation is CASSPIPPGDRGYGYTF.

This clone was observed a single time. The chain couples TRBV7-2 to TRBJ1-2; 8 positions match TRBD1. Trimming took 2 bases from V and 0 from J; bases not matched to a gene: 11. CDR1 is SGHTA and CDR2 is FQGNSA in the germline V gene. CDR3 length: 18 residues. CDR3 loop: CASSLQWHRGSTNYGYTF. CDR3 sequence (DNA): TGTGCCAGCAGCTTACAGTGGCACAGGGGGAGTACTAACTATGGCTACACCTTC.

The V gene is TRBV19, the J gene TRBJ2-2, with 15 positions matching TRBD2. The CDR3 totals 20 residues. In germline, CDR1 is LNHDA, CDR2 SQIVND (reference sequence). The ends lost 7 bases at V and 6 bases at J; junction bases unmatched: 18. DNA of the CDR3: TGTGCCAGTATTCTACCGGGACTAGCGGGGGGAACTCACCTTGCCGGGGAGCTGTTTTTT. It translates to CASILPGLAGGTHLAGELFF.

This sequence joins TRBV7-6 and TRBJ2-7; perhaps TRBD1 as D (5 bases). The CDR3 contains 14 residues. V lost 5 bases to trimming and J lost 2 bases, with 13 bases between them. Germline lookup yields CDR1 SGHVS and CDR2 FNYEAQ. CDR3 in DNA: TGTGCCAGCAGCGCGCGGTGGGGCACCTACGAGCAGTACTTC. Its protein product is CASSARWGTYEQYF.